The 26 T cell receptor beta chains given below trace back to one sample, sequenced in a study of blood T cell repertoires in COVID-19. Produced via immunoSEQ multiplex PCR; TCRdb's table is partial and in-frame only. The table includes some 250,000 clones, 70% to 90% detected once. Sequenced material: PBMCs or T cells enriched from blood (not recorded which). The source is a woman aged 40 to 50 with acute COVID-19.

The CDR3 protein is CASSPKHSTDTQYF. CDR3 nucleotide sequence: TGTGCCAGCAGCCCAAAGCACAGCACAGATACGCAGTATTTT. V gene TRBV7-8 combines with J gene TRBJ2-3; D ambiguous. Trimming took 5 bases from V and 0 from J, leaving 9 bases between them. There are 14 residues in the CDR3. Germline V gene data show CDR1 as SGHVS and CDR2 as FQNEAQ.

The chain has TRBV27 and TRBJ2-1, with 7 bases matching TRBD2. CDR1 MNHEY and CDR2 SMNVEV come from the germline V gene (reference sequence). The CDR3 extends over 18 amino acids. Trimming cost V 3 bases and J 0 bases; bases outside gene matches: 11. The CDR3 sequence: CASSFVFRRGSSYNEQFF. CDR3 bases: TGTGCCAGCAGTTTCGTCTTTAGACGCGGGAGCTCCTACAATGAGCAGTTCTTC.

The CDR3, as DNA: TGTGCCAGCAGCCCGGGACTGGAAGACAATGAGCAGTTCTTC. As protein: CASSPGLEDNEQFF. V and J are TRBV5-6 and TRBJ2-1; the D gene is possibly TRBD2 (6 bases). Trimming shortened V by 4 bases and J by 5 bases, and 13 bases separated the two germline ends. CDR1 and CDR2 (germline): SGHDT, YYEEEE. The length of the CDR3 is 14 residues.

This chain connects TRBV2 to TRBJ2-7; D possibly corresponds to TRBD2 (6 bases). Trimming stripped 5 bases from V and 3 bases from J, with 11 bases between. Germline CDR1 SNHLY, CDR2 FYNNEI. The CDR3 is 13 amino acids. Here the CDR3 DNA reads TGTGCCAGCAGTCTGGGACTTAACTACGAGCAGTACTTC. Translated, it gives CASSLGLNYEQYF.

Here the CDR3 DNA reads TGTGCCAGCAGCAAAGATTCAGGGGGCGAGACCCAGTACTTC. This encodes CASSKDSGGETQYF. The chain carries TRBV21-1 and TRBJ2-5; TRBD1, as called in the table, went unchecked against the DNA. TRBV21-1 is described as a pseudogene. The CDR3 runs to 14 residues.

The chain employs TRBV19 and TRBJ1-6, with D uncertain. Germline V lookup: CDR1 LNHDA, CDR2 SQIVND (reference sequence). Trimming took off 7 bases at V and 7 bases at J, with 14 bases between the two ends. This CDR3 spans 14 amino acids. CDR3 in DNA: TGTGCCAGTAAGGAAGACAACCCGAATTCACCCCTCCACTTT. Residues: CASKEDNPNSPLHF.

The chain carries TRBV5-1 and TRBJ2-1; D remains ambiguous. Germline V lookup: CDR1 SGHRS, CDR2 YFSETQ. This CDR3 is built from 13 residues. Trimming left V 4 bases short and J 9 bases short, with 14 bases between. CDR3: CASSITPSGEQFF. The DNA of the CDR3 is TGCGCCAGCAGCATAACTCCCTCCGGTGAGCAGTTCTTC.

This chain uses TRBV5-4 with TRBJ2-1, with TRBD2 matching over 8 bases. V was clipped by 5 bases and J by 4 bases; unmatched bases: 8. Per the germline V gene, CDR1 is SGHNT and CDR2 is YYREEE (reference sequence). The CDR3 has 15 residues. For the CDR3, the DNA is TGTGCCAGCAGTTCGCCGGGACTAGGGTACAATGAGCAGTTCTTC. Amino acid sequence: CASSSPGLGYNEQFF.

The V call is TRBV2, the J call TRBJ1-5; 9 bases agree with TRBD1. Trimming at V came to 7 bases and at J to 7 bases, leaving 17 bases not matched to a gene. The CDR3 spans 17 residues. The germline V gene encodes CDR1 SNHLY and CDR2 FYNNEI. The CDR3 DNA reads TGTGCCAGCAATAGTAATTCCGGGACAGGGTGGAGCCAGCCCCAGCATTTT. Amino acids: CASNSNSGTGWSQPQHF.

The chain joins TRBV30 to TRBJ2-2; 8 positions match TRBD2. There are 15 residues in the CDR3. Germline V gene data show CDR1 as GTSNPN and CDR2 as SVGIG (reference sequence). Losses at the gene ends were 2 bases for V and 5 bases for J; bases not matched to a gene: 7. The CDR3 loop is CAWSPGLARTGELFF. As DNA, the CDR3 is TGTGCCTGGAGTCCAGGACTAGCCCGGACCGGGGAGCTGTTTTTT.

V is TRBV5-1 and J is TRBJ2-7; TRBD2 agrees at 7 bases. The CDR3 runs to 13 residues. Germline V gives CDR1 SGHRS, CDR2 YFSETQ. V shed 6 bases, J shed 6 bases, and the junction held 9 bases outside the gene matches. CDR3 coding DNA: TGCGCCAGCACCGGCGGGAGCCGCAGCGAGCAGTACTTC. This translates into CASTGGSRSEQYF.

The rearrangement links TRBV7-2 to TRBJ2-1; D is possibly TRBD2 (6 bases). The germline gives CDR1 SGHTA, CDR2 FQGNSA. This CDR3 has 15 amino acids. V was shortened by 1 base and J by 2 bases, with 9 bases between the two germline ends. In nucleotides, the CDR3 is TGTGCCAGCAGCTTAGATGGCGGGACCTACAATGAGCAGTTCTTC. This translates into CASSLDGGTYNEQFF.

On this clone: At one end, the junction sequence differs from germline, possibly due to a read error. The V and J genes are TRBV7-7 and TRBJ1-2, with no clear D. The CDR3 runs 16 residues. CDR1 is SSHAT, CDR2 FNYEAQ, per germline (reference sequence). Written as DNA, the CDR3 is TGTGCTAGCAGCTTATCTTTTAGGACTGGACCGCAATTCCTACCCTTC. This codes for CASSLSFRTGPQFLPF.

The chain is built from TRBV3-1 (or the pseudogene TRBV3-2) and TRBJ2-1, with TRBD1 identical over 8 bases. The CDR3 has 15 residues. CDR1 and CDR2 from the germline V gene are LGHDT and YNNKEL (reference sequence). Germline trimming cut 5 bases from V and 5 bases from J; bases unmatched to any gene: 8. CDR3 sequence reads: CASSDDRGFHNEQFF. In DNA form, the CDR3 reads TGTGCCAGCAGCGACGACAGGGGATTTCACAATGAGCAGTTCTTC.

The chain joins TRBV18 to TRBJ1-1; a weak D match, TRBD1 (6 bases). Between the trimmed V and J ends, which lost 4 bases and 4 bases, there was a span of 16 bases. From germline, CDR1 is KGHSH and CDR2 LQKENI. This CDR3 is 15 amino acids long. Here the CDR3 DNA reads TGTGCCAGCTCACTCGGGGCAGGGGTTGGCACTGAAGCTTTCTTT. It translates to CASSLGAGVGTEAFF.

The gene calls are TRBV7-2 and TRBJ2-1; the match to TRBD2 covers 8 bases. The trim removed 2 bases at V and 4 bases at J, leaving 7 bases unmatched. The germline gives CDR1 SGHTA, CDR2 FQGNSA. This CDR3 has 16 amino acids. CDR3 sequence (DNA): TGTGCCAGCAGCTTATTCCAGACTAGCGAGTACAATGAGCAGTTCTTC. It yields the protein CASSLFQTSEYNEQFF.

The rearrangement uses TRBV6-6 and TRBJ2-1; 8 bases are a match to TRBD2. The CDR3 runs 18 residues. The germline gives CDR1 MNHNY, CDR2 SVGAGI (reference sequence). The trim removed 5 bases at V and 7 bases at J, leaving 19 bases unmatched. The CDR3 DNA reads TGTGCCAGCAGTCCCCGACCTAGCGGGCCCCGGACCGGGAATGAGCAGTTCTTC. This gives the protein CASSPRPSGPRTGNEQFF.

The J gene is TRBJ2-5, the V gene TRBV5-6, with D perhaps TRBD2 (6 bases). The CDR3 loop spans 13 amino acids. CDR1 and CDR2 (germline): SGHDT, YYEEEE. V lost 0 bases and J lost 5, with 8 bases in between. The CDR3 bases are TGTGCCAGCAGCTTGGCGGGGAGGGAGACCCAGTACTTC. Amino acid sequence: CASSLAGRETQYF.

This rearrangement joins TRBV24-1 to TRBJ2-7; tentatively, D is TRBD2 (6 bases). Trimming took 3 bases from V and 0 from J, leaving 11 bases between them. Germline-derived CDR1 and CDR2 are KGHDR and SFDVKD. The CDR3 is 15 amino acids. The CDR3 sequence: CATSDGGLSSYEQYF. The CDR3 DNA reads as TGTGCCACCAGTGATGGGGGACTGAGCTCCTACGAGCAGTACTTC.

The rearrangement links TRBV19 to TRBJ2-1; 10 bases are shared with TRBD2. The germline V gene encodes CDR1 LNHDA and CDR2 SQIVND (reference sequence). V lost 6 bases to trimming and J lost 5 bases; unmatched junction nucleotides: 4. This CDR3 comprises 14 residues. The CDR3 protein is CASSRTSGHNEQFF. CDR3 sequence (DNA): TGTGCCAGTAGCAGGACTAGCGGACACAATGAGCAGTTCTTC. Supplemented by reference TRBV19 and TRBJ2-1, the full variable domain reads DGGITQSPKYLFRKEGQNVTLSCEQNLNHDAMYWYRQDPGQGLRLIYYSQIVNDFQKGDIAEGYSVSREKKESFPLTVTSAQKNPTAFYLCASSRTSGHNEQFFGPGTRLTVL.

V gene TRBV3-1 (or the pseudogene TRBV3-2) combines with J gene TRBJ1-4; D gene ambiguous. CDR3 length: 14 residues. The germline CDR1 and CDR2 sequences are LGHDT and YNNKEL (reference sequence). Trimming took 0 bases from V and 8 from J, leaving 10 bases between them. The CDR3 DNA reads TGTGCCAGCAGCCAAGATTGGGCCCGGGAAAAACTGTTTTTT. Its translation is CASSQDWAREKLFF.

V gene TRBV2 combines with J gene TRBJ1-2; TRBD1 matches at 9 bases. CDR3 size: 15 residues. Germline CDR1 SNHLY, CDR2 FYNNEI. V lost 4 bases, J lost 3 bases, and 6 bases stayed unmatched. CDR3 in amino acids: CASSVGQGRHYGYTF. The DNA for the CDR3 is TGTGCCAGCAGTGTCGGACAGGGGAGGCACTATGGCTACACCTTC. Full variable domain (outside the CDR3, taken from reference TRBV2 and TRBJ1-2): EPEVTQTPSHQVTQMGQEVILRCVPISNHLYFYWYRQILGQKVEFLVSFYNNEISEKSEIFDDQFSVERPDGSNFTLKIRSTKLEDSAMYFCASSVGQGRHYGYTFGSGTRLTVV.

The rearrangement links TRBV30 to TRBJ1-1; D is possibly TRBD1 (5 bases). The CDR3 is 13 amino acids. Germline V gene data show CDR1 as GTSNPN and CDR2 as SVGIG (reference sequence). V was trimmed by 2 bases and J by 1 base, leaving 8 bases between them. The chain's CDR3 is CAWSLQGNTEAFF. The CDR3 DNA reads TGTGCCTGGAGTCTTCAGGGGAACACTGAAGCTTTCTTT.

This chain links TRBV9 with TRBJ1-1; possible D gene TRBD1, 5 bases. This CDR3 has 14 residues. Germline assignment: CDR1 SGDLS and CDR2 YYNGEE. Trimming took 4 bases from V and 3 from J, leaving 13 bases between them. The CDR3: CASSQGVGYTEAFF. The DNA of the CDR3 is TGTGCCAGCAGCCAAGGGGTGGGGTACACTGAAGCTTTCTTT.

This clone showed up just once. The chain carries TRBV13 and TRBJ2-7, with D unclear. V was cut by 5 bases and J by 3 bases, with 20 bases left in between. There are 16 residues in the CDR3. Germline values: CDR1 PRHDT, CDR2 FYEKMQ (reference sequence). CDR3 bases: TGTGCCAGCAGCGCCCGAGGTACGGAAGTCCTCTACGAGCAGTACTTC. Translated, it gives CASSARGTEVLYEQYF.

In DNA, the CDR3 is TGTGCCAGCAGGTACGGCGGGAGGGCCCGTACCGGGGAGCTGTTTTTT. Translated, it gives CASRYGGRARTGELFF. This chain uses TRBV11-3 with TRBJ2-2; 9 bases are a match to TRBD2. Trimming at V came to 6 bases and at J to 5 bases, leaving 10 bases not matched to a gene. This CDR3 contains 16 residues. Per germline, CDR1 SGHNT and CDR2 YENEEA. The variable domain in full, with the rest retrieved from reference TRBV11-3 and TRBJ2-2, is EAGVVQSPRYKIIEKKQPVAFWCNPISGHNTLYWYLQNLGQGPELLIRYENEEAVDDSQLPKDRFSAERLKGVDSTLKIQPAELGDSAVYLCASRYGGRARTGELFFGEGSRLTVL.